The rows below give T cell receptor beta chains drawn from one sample of a study of T cell changes during pregnancy in multiple sclerosis. Assay used: immunoSEQ multiplex PCR; TCRdb lists only in-frame clones, some missing. The sample holds approximately 97,000 clones, around 92% seen once. This specimen consisted of peripheral blood, obtained after pregnancy. The receptors originated from a female donor in good health, enrolled as a control in a pregnancy study. Each CDR3 is given with its conserved first and last residue. A D gene is named only where the DNA matches it firmly. Expanded clones get a size class; other rows say once, few or many, or leave the size out.

cdr3_nt cdr3_aa d_call clone_size cdr3_length j_call v_call
TGTGCCAGCAGCCTGTCGGGGACCGGGGAGCTGTTTTTT CASSLSGTGELFF . . 13 TRBJ2-2 TRBV7-9
TGTGCCAGTAGGGTTGCGACTGGGGCCAACGTCCTGACTTTC CASRVATGANVLTF . few 14 TRBJ2-6 TRBV19
TGTGCCAGCAGCCCGGGGGTGGCCAGGGTCGGCGAGCAGTACTTC CASSPGVARVGEQYF . . 15 TRBJ2-7 TRBV5-8
TGTGCCAGCAGTGGGGAGGGCACAGATACGCAGTATTTT CASSGEGTDTQYF . . 13 TRBJ2-3 TRBV2
TGTGCCAGCTCACCCGCGTCGGGACAACGCCAAGAGACCCAGTACTTC CASSPASGQRQETQYF . once 16 TRBJ2-5 TRBV18
TGTGCCAGTAGTGCCGGGACAGGACTTTACAATGAGCAGTTCTTC CASSAGTGLYNEQFF TRBD1 . 15 TRBJ2-1 TRBV19
TGTGCCAGCATGGTTCGCGGATCGGGAGCTTTCTTT CASMVRGSGAFF . . 12 TRBJ1-1 TRBV28
TGTGCCAGCAGCTTTCTAGGGGGCGCAGTTACTGAAGCTTTCTTT CASSFLGGAVTEAFF TRBD1 . 15 TRBJ1-1 TRBV7-6
TGTGCCAGCAGTTTACAGGTTACAGGGCATAGCAATCAGCCCCAGCATTTT CASSLQVTGHSNQPQHF . . 17 TRBJ1-5 TRBV28
TGTGCCAGCAGTACCCTTGGGGGCGAGACCCAGTACTTC CASSTLGGETQYF . . 13 TRBJ2-5 TRBV11-3
TGCAGTGCTAGAGACCTAGATACGCAGTATTTT CSARDLDTQYF . . 11 TRBJ2-3 TRBV20-1
TGTGCCAGCAGCAATAAACGGGGGGGACAAGAGACCCAGTACTTC CASSNKRGGQETQYF TRBD2 . 15 TRBJ2-5 TRBV7-3
TGTGCCAGCAGCTTAAGGAGAGGAGGCAGGGGGCTCACCGGGGAGCTGTTTTTT CASSLRRGGRGLTGELFF TRBD1 . 18 TRBJ2-2 TRBV7-3
TGCGCCAGCAGCCAACCCACGGGGAGGGACACTGAAGCTTTCTTT CASSQPTGRDTEAFF . . 15 TRBJ1-1 TRBV4-1
TGTGCCAGCAGCACTGGACAAGATTGGACCCAGTACTTC CASSTGQDWTQYF . . 13 TRBJ2-5 TRBV11-2
TGTGCCAGTCAGGGTGGCCGTGGAGAGACCCAGTACTTC CASQGGRGETQYF . . 13 TRBJ2-5 TRBV9
TGTGCCAGCAGTTCCTCAGGGGCAACTAATGAAAAACTGTTTTTT CASSSSGATNEKLFF . . 15 TRBJ1-4 TRBV6-4